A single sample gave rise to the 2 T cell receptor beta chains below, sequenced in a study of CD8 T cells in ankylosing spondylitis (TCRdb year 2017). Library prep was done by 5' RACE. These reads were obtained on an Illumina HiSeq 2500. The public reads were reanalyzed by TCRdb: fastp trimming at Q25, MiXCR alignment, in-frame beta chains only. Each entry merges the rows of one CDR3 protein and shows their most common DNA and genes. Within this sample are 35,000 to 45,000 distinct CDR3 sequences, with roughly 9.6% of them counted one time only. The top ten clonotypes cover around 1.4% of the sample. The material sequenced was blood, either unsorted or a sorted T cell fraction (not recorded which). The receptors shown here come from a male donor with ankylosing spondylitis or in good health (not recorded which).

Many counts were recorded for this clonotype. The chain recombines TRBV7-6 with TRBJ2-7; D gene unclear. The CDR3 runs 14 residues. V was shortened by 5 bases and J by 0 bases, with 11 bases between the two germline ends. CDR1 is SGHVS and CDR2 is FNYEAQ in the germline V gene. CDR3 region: CASSPDAGSYEQYF. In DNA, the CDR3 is TGTGCCAGCAGCCCCGACGCCGGCTCCTACGAGCAGTACTTC.

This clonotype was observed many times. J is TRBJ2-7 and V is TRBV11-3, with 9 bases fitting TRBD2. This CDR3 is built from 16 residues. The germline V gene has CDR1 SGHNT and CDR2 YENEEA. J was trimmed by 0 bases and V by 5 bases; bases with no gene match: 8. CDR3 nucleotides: TGTGCCAGCAGCAACCCCTCTAGCGGGGCCTCCTACGAGCAGTACTTC. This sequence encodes CASSNPSSGASYEQYF.